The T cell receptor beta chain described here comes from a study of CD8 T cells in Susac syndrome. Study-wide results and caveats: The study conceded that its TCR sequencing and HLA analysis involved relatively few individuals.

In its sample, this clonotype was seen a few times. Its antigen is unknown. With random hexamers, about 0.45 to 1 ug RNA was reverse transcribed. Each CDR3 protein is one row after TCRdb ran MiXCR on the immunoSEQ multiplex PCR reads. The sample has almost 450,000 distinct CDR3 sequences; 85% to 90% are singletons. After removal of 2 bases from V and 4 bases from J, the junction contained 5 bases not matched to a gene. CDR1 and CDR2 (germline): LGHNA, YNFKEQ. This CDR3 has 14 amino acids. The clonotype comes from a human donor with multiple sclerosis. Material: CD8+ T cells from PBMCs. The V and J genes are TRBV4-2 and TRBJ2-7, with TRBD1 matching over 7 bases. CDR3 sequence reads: CASSQPGTEYEQYF. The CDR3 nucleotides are TGTGCCAGCAGCCAACCCGGGACAGAATACGAGCAGTACTTC.